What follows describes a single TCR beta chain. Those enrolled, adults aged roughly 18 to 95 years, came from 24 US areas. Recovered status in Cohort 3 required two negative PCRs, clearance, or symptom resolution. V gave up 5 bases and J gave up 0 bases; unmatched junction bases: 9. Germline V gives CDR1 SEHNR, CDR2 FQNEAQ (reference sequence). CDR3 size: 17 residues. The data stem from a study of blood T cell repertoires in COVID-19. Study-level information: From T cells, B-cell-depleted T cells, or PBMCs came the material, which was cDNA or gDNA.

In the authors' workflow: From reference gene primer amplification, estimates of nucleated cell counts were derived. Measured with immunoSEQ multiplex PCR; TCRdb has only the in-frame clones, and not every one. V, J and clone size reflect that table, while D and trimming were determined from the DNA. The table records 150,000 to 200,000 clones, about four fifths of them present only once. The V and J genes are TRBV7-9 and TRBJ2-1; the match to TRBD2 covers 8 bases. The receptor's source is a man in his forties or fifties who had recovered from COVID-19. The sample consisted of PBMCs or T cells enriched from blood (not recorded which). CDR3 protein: CASSSGGASSSYNEQFF. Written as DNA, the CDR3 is TGTGCCAGCAGCAGCGGGGGAGCCAGTAGCTCCTACAATGAGCAGTTCTTC.